The 22 T cell receptor beta chains given below trace back to one sample, sequenced in a study of shared clonotypes between healthy human individuals. The table came from immunoSEQ multiplex PCR; TCRdb's copy has only in-frame clones and leaves some out. This table holds 2 million to 2.5 million clones, under 97% found once. The sample consisted of naive CD4+ T cells sorted from blood. Subset specified: CD45RA+ positively selected. These receptors were taken from a man aged 18 to 35 in good health.

This clone was counted once. The chain uses TRBV7-2 and TRBJ2-6, with 8 bases fitting TRBD1. The germline CDR1 and CDR2 sequences are SGHTA and FQGNSA. CDR3 size: 15 residues. V lost 7 bases and J lost 2; bases outside the gene matches: 4. The chain's CDR3 is CASTLQGAGANVLTF. The CDR3, as DNA: TGTGCCAGCACCCTACAGGGGGCTGGGGCCAACGTCCTGACTTTC.

The gene calls are TRBV19 and TRBJ1-5; perhaps TRBD1 as D (6 bases). V dropped 0 bases and J dropped 0 bases, with 15 bases sitting between them. CDR1 is LNHDA and CDR2 is SQIVND in the germline V gene (reference sequence). The CDR3 loop spans 18 amino acids. The CDR3 region is CASSIEPRQAYSNQPQHF. The CDR3, as DNA: TGTGCCAGTAGTATAGAACCGCGACAGGCCTATAGCAATCAGCCCCAGCATTTT.

Notes on this clone: In the same sample, other DNA sequences code for this CDR3. The chain carries TRBV2 and TRBJ2-7; D is uncertain. The V gene's germline CDR1 is SNHLY and CDR2 FYNNEI. The CDR3 sequence is 14 residues long. Between the trimmed V and J ends, which lost 4 bases and 3 bases, there was a span of 13 bases. The CDR3 DNA follows: TGTGCCAGCAGTGTAGGGCGAGTGTACTACGAGCAGTACTTC. It codes for CASSVGRVYYEQYF.

The genes are TRBV6-5 and TRBJ2-7, with D uncertain. Trimming removed 0 bases at V and 3 bases at J, with 6 bases between. CDR1 MNHEY and CDR2 SVGAGI come from the germline V gene. This CDR3 region has 13 residues. CDR3 nucleotides: TGTGCCAGCAGTTACTCGAGACACTACGAGCAGTACTTC. Amino acid sequence: CASSYSRHYEQYF.

V gene TRBV28 combines with J gene TRBJ2-6, with D maybe TRBD1 (6 bases). The V gene's germline CDR1 is MDHEN and CDR2 SYDVKM. Trimming removed 6 bases at V and 0 bases at J, with 6 bases between. This CDR3 is built from 14 residues. The CDR3: CASRGHSGANVLTF. The CDR3 bases are TGTGCCAGCAGGGGACACTCTGGGGCCAACGTCCTGACTTTC.

The chain couples TRBV28 to TRBJ2-3; 9 bases map to TRBD1. The J segment lost 4 bases and the V segment lost 6 bases, leaving 8 bases of the junction unmatched. Germline CDR1 and CDR2: MDHEN and SYDVKM. CDR3 length equals 15 residues. This CDR3 reads CASSLQGARPDTQYF. The CDR3, as DNA: TGTGCCAGCAGCTTACAGGGGGCGCGACCAGATACGCAGTATTTT.

V and J are TRBV7-2 and TRBJ1-1; 7 bases are shared with TRBD1. The germline V gene has CDR1 SGHTA and CDR2 FQGNSA. The ends lost 5 bases at V and 4 bases at J; junction bases unmatched: 4. The CDR3 contains 13 residues. Here the CDR3 DNA reads TGTGCCAGCAGCCCATACAGGGGCACTGAAGCTTTCTTT. Its translation is CASSPYRGTEAFF.

The chain employs TRBV29-1 and TRBJ1-4, with a tentative D call TRBD1 (5 bases). The germline gives CDR1 SQVTM, CDR2 ANQGSEA. The V end was cut by 4 bases, the J end by 13 bases, with 10 bases between. This CDR3 spans 10 amino acids. CDR3 loop: CSVGEGVLFF. For the CDR3, the DNA is TGCAGCGTTGGAGAAGGGGTACTGTTTTTT.

This clone came up once. The chain has TRBV5-6 and TRBJ2-1; 10 bases match TRBD2. The V gene end was trimmed by 4 bases and the J gene end by 8 bases; junction bases not matched to a gene: 9. This CDR3 is 15 amino acids long. Germline-derived CDR1 and CDR2 are SGHDT and YYEEEE. The CDR3 region is CASSPGLAEGDEQFF. The CDR3 DNA reads TGTGCCAGCAGCCCTGGACTAGCGGAGGGGGATGAGCAGTTCTTC.

The chain couples TRBV5-5 to TRBJ1-6; D is unresolved. The CDR3 spans 17 residues. The V end lost 2 bases, the J end lost 0 bases, and 12 bases lay between the germline ends. Germline V gives CDR1 SGHKS, CDR2 YYEKEE (reference sequence). The CDR3 sequence is CASSFSKGSSYNSPLHF. CDR3 nucleotide sequence: TGTGCCAGCAGCTTTTCGAAAGGGAGCTCCTATAATTCACCCCTCCACTTT.

The chain links TRBV18 to TRBJ2-3; 12 nucleotides agree with TRBD2. Trimming removed 2 bases from V and 0 bases from J; junction bases left unmatched: 3. There are 17 residues in the CDR3. CDR1 and CDR2 from the germline V gene are KGHSH and LQKENI. This chain's CDR3 is CASSPGLAGTSTDTQYF. The CDR3 nucleotides are TGTGCCAGCTCACCAGGACTAGCGGGAACTAGCACAGATACGCAGTATTTT.

The V gene is TRBV11-3, the J gene TRBJ2-2; TRBD1 might be the D (6 bases). Germline V lookup: CDR1 SGHNT, CDR2 YENEEA. The CDR3 is 16 residues long. Between the trimmed V and J ends, which lost 4 bases and 0 bases, there was a span of 12 bases. The CDR3 is CASSSWTAANTGELFF. As DNA, the CDR3 is TGTGCCAGCAGCTCTTGGACAGCCGCGAACACCGGGGAGCTGTTTTTT.

This clone has a single count. The chain recombines TRBV18 with TRBJ2-3, with TRBD1 identical over 7 bases. The length of the CDR3 is 17 residues. Germline CDR1 and CDR2: KGHSH and LQKENI. Germline trimming cut 0 bases from V and 1 base from J; bases unmatched to any gene: 7. CDR3 DNA sequence: TGTGCCAGCTCACCACCGGAATGGACAGGACGCACAGATACGCAGTATTTT. Encoded protein: CASSPPEWTGRTDTQYF. The full variable domain, completed using reference TRBV18 and TRBJ2-3, is NAGVMQNPRHLVRRRGQEARLRCSPMKGHSHVYWYRQLPEEGLKFMVYLQKENIIDESGMPKERFSAEFPKEGPSILRIQQVVRGDSAAYFCASSPPEWTGRTDTQYFGPGTRLTVL.

This chain links TRBV27 with TRBJ1-1; 7 nucleotides align to TRBD1. The V segment lost 1 base and the J segment 5 bases; nucleotides outside the gene matches: 7. This CDR3 contains 15 residues. Germline CDR1 MNHEY, CDR2 SMNVEV (reference sequence). The CDR3 region has the DNA TGTGCCAGCAGTTTATTACCACGGGACAGAACTGAAGCTTTCTTT. This encodes CASSLLPRDRTEAFF.

This sequence joins TRBV29-1 and TRBJ2-3; possible D gene TRBD2, 6 bases. With 2 bases removed from V and 4 bases from J, the gap between germline ends came to 16 bases. Germline assignment: CDR1 SQVTM and CDR2 ANQGSEA. CDR3 length: 15 residues. The CDR3 spells CSVEIPGEGPDTQYF. Here the CDR3 DNA reads TGCAGCGTTGAAATTCCGGGAGAGGGCCCAGATACGCAGTATTTT.

This chain uses TRBV30 with TRBJ1-5; possibly TRBD1 for D (5 bases). The germline V and J ends were trimmed by 0 bases and 7 bases, with 13 bases remaining between them. Looked up from germline, CDR1 is GTSNPN and CDR2 is SVGIG (reference sequence). This CDR3 has 14 amino acids. CDR3 sequence reads: CAWSVSGGRQPQHF. The DNA for the CDR3 is TGTGCCTGGAGTGTAAGCGGGGGAAGACAGCCCCAGCATTTT.

The chain carries TRBV7-2 and TRBJ1-6, with D uncertain. V shed 2 bases and J shed 7 bases, with 9 bases lying between them. The CDR3 has 14 amino acids. Germline CDR1 and CDR2: SGHTA and FQGNSA. The CDR3 spells CASSLRPGNSPLHF. The CDR3 coding sequence is TGTGCCAGCAGCTTAAGGCCGGGCAATTCACCCCTCCACTTT.

This rearrangement joins TRBV28 to TRBJ1-2, with 7 nucleotides matching TRBD1. Germline V lookup: CDR1 MDHEN, CDR2 SYDVKM. After removal of 7 bases from V and 4 bases from J, the junction contained 15 bases not matched to a gene. This CDR3 is 16 amino acids long. The CDR3 nucleotides read TGTGCCAGCACCTCGATCCAGGGGGATAACGGCTATGGCTACACCTTC. Amino acid sequence: CASTSIQGDNGYGYTF.

The genes are TRBV28 and TRBJ1-5; no clear D. The CDR3 runs 15 residues. V was cut by 1 base and J by 4 bases, with 11 bases left in between. The germline V gene has CDR1 MDHEN and CDR2 SYDVKM. CDR3 protein: CASSLYRAGNQPQHF. CDR3 nucleotides: TGTGCCAGCAGTTTATACCGGGCGGGTAATCAGCCCCAGCATTTT.

V usage is TRBV5-1 and J usage is TRBJ2-3; 8 bases are shared with TRBD2. The V segment lost 2 bases and the J segment 4 bases; nucleotides outside the gene matches: 3. The germline gives CDR1 SGHRS, CDR2 YFSETQ. The CDR3 length is 14 residues. CDR3 nucleotide sequence: TGCGCCAGCAGCTTCCGGGGGGGCCCAGATACGCAGTATTTT. Its protein is CASSFRGGPDTQYF.

Details on this clone: This CDR3 is also generated by other DNA sequences in the sample. This rearrangement joins TRBV18 to TRBJ2-3; D remains unclear. Per germline, CDR1 KGHSH and CDR2 LQKENI. The CDR3 contains 15 residues. Trimming left V 2 bases short and J 0 bases short, with 9 bases between. CDR3 sequence: CASSPNTASTDTQYF. The CDR3 DNA sequence: TGTGCCAGCTCACCAAATACAGCGAGCACAGATACGCAGTATTTT.

This chain links TRBV15 with TRBJ2-1; the match to TRBD1 covers 11 bases. After removal of 5 bases from V and 0 bases from J, the junction contained 9 bases not matched to a gene. CDR1 is LNHNV, CDR2 YYDKDF, per germline (reference sequence). The CDR3 runs to 18 residues. CDR3 in DNA: TGTGCCACCAGCGGGGGACAGGGGGTCCGCAGCTCCTACAATGAGCAGTTCTTC. It specifies CATSGGQGVRSSYNEQFF.